These 29 T cell receptor beta chains were sequenced from one sample in a study of OX40 agonist ivuxolimab in advanced cancers. Method: immunoSEQ multiplex PCR; TCRdb's copy keeps in-frame clones and lacks some. The sample includes roughly 100,000 clones, about 85% of them seen just once. The specimen was CD4+ or CD8+ T cells sorted from blood, collected in a trial of the OX40 agonist ivuxolimab. These TCRs come from an adult with an advanced solid tumor such as melanoma, head and neck, liver or kidney cancer.

This clone came up once. V usage is TRBV11-2 and J usage is TRBJ2-7; possibly TRBD1 for D (5 bases). This CDR3 has 16 amino acids. The V end was cut by 0 bases, the J end by 0 bases, with 12 bases between. Germline loops: CDR1 SGHAT, CDR2 FQNNGV. Here the CDR3 DNA reads TGTGCCAGCAGCTTAGATAGACAGTCGAGCTCCTACGAGCAGTACTTC. This gives the protein CASSLDRQSSSYEQYF.

The chain employs TRBV19 and TRBJ1-1; D remains ambiguous. The CDR3 contains 17 residues. Trimming shortened V by 3 bases and J by 0 bases, and 17 bases separated the two germline ends. The germline V gene encodes CDR1 LNHDA and CDR2 SQIVND (reference sequence). The CDR3 nucleotides read TGTGCCAGTAGTATCCTCAACGGGAAGGGCATGAACACTGAAGCTTTCTTT. This codes for CASSILNGKGMNTEAFF. Combining the CDR3 with reference TRBV19 and TRBJ1-1 gives the whole variable domain DGGITQSPKYLFRKEGQNVTLSCEQNLNHDAMYWYRQDPGQGLRLIYYSQIVNDFQKGDIAEGYSVSREKKESFPLTVTSAQKNPTAFYLCASSILNGKGMNTEAFFGQGTRLTVV.

The rearrangement joins TRBV2 to TRBJ1-2; possibly TRBD1 for D (5 bases). CDR1 and CDR2 (germline): SNHLY, FYNNEI. Trimming left V 7 bases short and J 8 bases short, with 14 bases between. The CDR3 totals 12 residues. As DNA, the CDR3 is TGTGCCAGCAAAGGGACCTCGGACGGCTACACCTTC. Translating it yields CASKGTSDGYTF.

V is TRBV4-1 and J is TRBJ2-1; D is uncertain. Germline V gives CDR1 MGHRA, CDR2 YSYEKL. The CDR3 consists of 16 residues. With 4 bases removed from V and 2 bases from J, the gap between germline ends came to 15 bases. The CDR3 DNA reads as TGCGCCAGCAGCCTCGGACGGCCCCTTACCTACAATGAGCAGTTCTTC. Protein: CASSLGRPLTYNEQFF.

The DNA of the CDR3 is TGTGCCAGCAGCCGTGCGGGACAGCCGTCCTACGAGCAGTACTTC. The encoded protein is CASSRAGQPSYEQYF. This chain connects TRBV6-5 to TRBJ2-7, with D possibly TRBD1 on 7 matching bases. Germline V gene data show CDR1 as MNHEY and CDR2 as SVGAGI. Trimming cost V 6 bases and J 1 base, with 16 bases left between them. The CDR3 sequence is 15 residues long.

The chain combines TRBV5-1 with TRBJ2-2; possibly TRBD1 or TRBD2 for D (6 bases each). The V end lost 4 bases, the J end lost 2 bases, and 18 bases lay between the germline ends. The CDR3 is 17 residues long. Per the germline V gene, CDR1 is SGHRS and CDR2 is YFSETQ. The CDR3 bases are TGCGCCAGCAGCCCCTTCGATCGGGGGCGCAACACCGGGGAGCTGTTTTTT. Amino acid sequence: CASSPFDRGRNTGELFF. Variable domain in full (rest from reference TRBV5-1 and TRBJ2-2): KAGVTQTPRYLIKTRGQQVTLSCSPISGHRSVSWYQQTPGQGLQFLFEYFSETQRNKGNFPGRFSGRQFSNSRSEMNVSTLELGDSALYLCASSPFDRGRNTGELFFGEGSRLTVL.

This clone appeared a single time. The CDR3 spells CASSSGTGAFGNTIYF. In DNA form, the CDR3 reads TGTGCCAGCAGCTCCGGGACAGGGGCTTTTGGAAACACCATATATTTT. The genes are TRBV7-9 and TRBJ1-3; TRBD1 agrees at 10 bases. Germline CDR1 and CDR2: SEHNR and FQNEAQ (reference sequence). The CDR3 runs to 16 residues. Germline trimming cut 4 bases from V and 3 bases from J; bases unmatched to any gene: 6.

The CDR3 bases are TGTGCCAGGCCCGAAACATGCGCAGATACGCAGTATTTT. Translating gives CARPETCADTQYF. The chain recombines TRBV21-1 with TRBJ2-3. TRBV21-1 corresponds to a pseudogene. CDR3 size: 13 residues.

V usage is TRBV5-6 and J usage is TRBJ1-2; D is uncertain. V lost 1 base to trimming and J lost 2 bases, with 3 bases between them. Germline CDR1 reads SGHDT; CDR2 reads YYEEEE. The CDR3 is 12 residues long. CDR3 in amino acids: CASSLRNYGYTF. As DNA, the CDR3 is TGTGCCAGCAGCTTGCGCAACTATGGCTACACCTTC.

This clone was counted a few times. The chain has TRBV7-9 and TRBJ1-1; D may be TRBD1 (6 bases). The CDR3 length is 11 residues. V shed 5 bases and J shed 5 bases, with 6 bases lying between them. Germline V lookup: CDR1 SEHNR, CDR2 FQNEAQ (reference sequence). The CDR3 protein is CASSRGTEAFF. The CDR3 DNA sequence: TGTGCCAGCAGCAGGGGGACTGAAGCTTTCTTT.

V usage is TRBV11-3 and J usage is TRBJ2-5; D unclear. The CDR3 sequence is 14 residues long. Germline V gene sequence: CDR1 SGHNT, CDR2 YENEEA. V gave up 0 bases and J gave up 7 bases, with 12 bases separating them. As DNA, the CDR3 is TGTGCCAGCAGCTTAGATCAAGGGTGGGCGACCCAGTACTTC. Its protein product is CASSLDQGWATQYF.

This rearrangement joins TRBV19 to TRBJ2-1; no definite D call. The CDR3 length is 14 residues. V was shortened by 3 bases and J by 8 bases, with 14 bases between the two germline ends. Germline CDR1 reads LNHDA; CDR2 reads SQIVND (reference sequence). The CDR3 sequence: CASSIQATGDEQFF. In nucleotides, the CDR3 is TGTGCCAGTAGTATTCAGGCTACCGGAGATGAGCAGTTCTTC.

The V and J genes are TRBV28 and TRBJ1-1; D might be TRBD1 (5 bases). The length of the CDR3 is 14 residues. The V end lost 5 bases, the J end lost 3 bases, and 13 bases lay between the germline ends. The germline gives CDR1 MDHEN, CDR2 SYDVKM. The CDR3 reads CASSPSRGDTEAFF. The DNA of the CDR3 is TGTGCCAGCAGTCCATCCCGGGGGGACACTGAAGCTTTCTTT.

This clone appeared a few times. V usage is TRBV29-1 and J usage is TRBJ2-2; D is unclear. CDR3 length equals 11 residues. Per germline, CDR1 SQVTM and CDR2 ANQGSEA. V was shortened by 5 bases and J by 6 bases, with 7 bases between the two germline ends. CDR3 in DNA: TGCAGCGTTCGAGGTCCCGGGGAGCTGTTTTTT. It specifies CSVRGPGELFF.

This chain connects TRBV30 to TRBJ2-5; 9 bases match TRBD2. CDR3 length: 14 amino acids. The ends lost 4 bases at V and 5 bases at J; junction bases unmatched: 8. Germline lookup yields CDR1 GTSNPN and CDR2 SVGIG (reference sequence). The CDR3 loop reads CAWKLAGALETQYF. CDR3 in DNA: TGTGCCTGGAAACTAGCGGGCGCCTTGGAGACCCAGTACTTC.

The chain combines TRBV19 with TRBJ2-7; perhaps TRBD2 as D (5 bases). This CDR3 contains 12 residues. V lost 5 bases, J lost 4 bases, and 9 bases lay in between. The germline V gene has CDR1 LNHDA and CDR2 SQIVND (reference sequence). Here the CDR3 DNA reads TGTGCCAGTAGTGACGGGGAATACGAGCAGTACTTC. Its translation is CASSDGEYEQYF. Complete variable domain (other parts from reference TRBV19 and TRBJ2-7): DGGITQSPKYLFRKEGQNVTLSCEQNLNHDAMYWYRQDPGQGLRLIYYSQIVNDFQKGDIAEGYSVSREKKESFPLTVTSAQKNPTAFYLCASSDGEYEQYFGPGTRLTVT.

V gene TRBV23-1 combines with J gene TRBJ2-1; a possible D gene is TRBD1 (5 bases). TRBV23-1 is flagged as an ORF with uncertain function. V lost 6 bases and J 3 bases, leaving 18 bases between the germline ends. This CDR3 spans 16 amino acids. Written as DNA, the CDR3 is TGCGCCAGCAGCAATGGGGCAAGGAGAATCTACAATGAGCAGTTCTTC. This encodes CASSNGARRIYNEQFF.

This chain joins TRBV5-5 and TRBJ2-7; D is ambiguous. Deletions cut 4 bases from V and 3 bases from J, with 17 bases between. CDR3 length: 15 amino acids. CDR1 and CDR2 from the germline V gene are SGHKS and YYEKEE (reference sequence). The CDR3 nucleotides read TGTGCCAGCAGCGGAACCGACGGCGTATACTACGAGCAGTACTTC. This codes for CASSGTDGVYYEQYF.

The V and J genes are TRBV27 and TRBJ1-6; D gene uncertain. V lost 3 bases, J lost 8 bases, and 17 bases lay in between. The CDR3 consists of 16 residues. CDR1 MNHEY and CDR2 SMNVEV come from the germline V gene (reference sequence). The CDR3 DNA is TGTGCCAGCAGTTTCAGGAGGGAAATCGCTGATTCACCCCTCCACTTT. Translation gives CASSFRREIADSPLHF.

This chain links TRBV7-8 with TRBJ2-7; D is unclear. Between the trimmed V and J ends, which lost 3 bases and 1 base, there was a span of 7 bases. This CDR3 is 13 amino acids long. Germline V gene data show CDR1 as SGHVS and CDR2 as FQNEAQ. The chain's CDR3 is CASSFLRSYEQYF. DNA for the CDR3: TGTGCCAGCAGCTTTCTACGGTCCTACGAGCAGTACTTC. The full variable domain, completed using reference TRBV7-8 and TRBJ2-7, is GAGVSQSPRYKVAKRGQDVALRCDPISGHVSLFWYQQALGQGPEFLTYFQNEAQLDKSGLPSDRFFAERPEGSVSTLKIQRTQQEDSAVYLCASSFLRSYEQYFGPGTRLTVT.

The chain uses TRBV7-8 and TRBJ1-1; D is undetermined. The CDR3 is made up of 15 amino acids. Germline assignment: CDR1 SGHVS and CDR2 FQNEAQ. The V gene lost 5 bases and the J gene lost 1 base, with 14 bases spanning the gap. The CDR3 loop reads CASSPDLRANTEAFF. The CDR3 DNA is TGTGCCAGCAGCCCGGACCTCCGGGCGAACACTGAAGCTTTCTTT.

The rearrangement joins TRBV19 to TRBJ1-5; D call uncertain. Trimming removed 2 bases from V and 3 bases from J, with 11 bases in between. CDR3 size: 15 residues. Germline V gives CDR1 LNHDA, CDR2 SQIVND (reference sequence). The CDR3, as DNA: TGTGCCAGTAGTATAAAGACGGGTTACAATCAGCCCCAGCATTTT. It yields the protein CASSIKTGYNQPQHF.

V and J are TRBV7-6 and TRBJ1-1; possible D gene TRBD1, 6 bases. Per germline, CDR1 SGHVS and CDR2 FNYEAQ. The CDR3 is 15 residues long. Trimming shortened V by 5 bases and J by 1 base, and 14 bases separated the two germline ends. The CDR3 loop is CASSRGGGQNTEAFF. The CDR3 region has the DNA TGTGCCAGCAGCCGAGGGGGGGGACAGAACACTGAAGCTTTCTTT.

This clone was detected once. This chain uses TRBV10-3 with TRBJ2-3; unclear D gene. Germline CDR1 reads ENHRY; CDR2 reads SYGVKD. V was cut by 2 bases and J by 0 bases, with 6 bases left in between. CDR3 length: 14 amino acids. The CDR3 sequence: CAISELESTDTQYF. CDR3 DNA: TGTGCCATCAGTGAGCTCGAAAGCACAGATACGCAGTATTTT.

This chain joins TRBV28 and TRBJ2-4; TRBD2 might be the D (5 bases). Trimming took 3 bases from V and 5 from J, leaving 5 bases between them. The CDR3 consists of 12 residues. Germline loops: CDR1 MDHEN, CDR2 SYDVKM. This chain's CDR3 is CASSFGENIQYF. The CDR3 nucleotides are TGTGCCAGCAGTTTCGGGGAAAACATTCAGTACTTC.

V is TRBV19 and J is TRBJ2-5; 8 bases fit TRBD2. The germline V gene has CDR1 LNHDA and CDR2 SQIVND (reference sequence). The CDR3 length is 15 residues. The J segment lost 5 bases and the V segment lost 3 bases, leaving 8 bases of the junction unmatched. For the CDR3, the DNA is TGTGCCAGTAGTATTTGGTCAGCGGGAGTGGAGACCCAGTACTTC. It specifies CASSIWSAGVETQYF.

Concerning this clone: A junction boundary mismatches the germline segment, possibly from a read error. The chain carries TRBV30 and TRBJ2-1, with D unclear. CDR1 is GTSNPN, CDR2 SVGIG, per germline (reference sequence). This CDR3 spans 11 amino acids. In DNA form, the CDR3 reads TGTGCCTGGAGTCCCAGGCATGAGCGGTTCTTC. Encoded protein: CAWSPRHERFF.

The chain carries TRBV7-9 and TRBJ1-2, with D unclear. Per germline, CDR1 SEHNR and CDR2 FQNEAQ (reference sequence). Trimming shortened V by 1 base and J by 1 base, and 7 bases separated the two germline ends. The CDR3 is 14 amino acids. The CDR3 DNA reads as TGTGCCAGCAGCTTAGTTGGGATTAACTATGGCTACACCTTC. Its translation is CASSLVGINYGYTF.

The J gene is TRBJ2-3, the V gene TRBV14; 7 bases are shared with TRBD1. V dropped 0 bases and J dropped 1; count of bases not matched to a gene: 13. CDR1 and CDR2 from the germline V gene are SGHDN and FVKESK. This CDR3 contains 19 residues. The CDR3 bases are TGTGCCAGCAGCCAAGAAGAGAGGCGTGTCGGGACAGGCACAGATACGCAGTATTTT. Translating it yields CASSQEERRVGTGTDTQYF.